This TCR beta chain was retrieved from a study of blood T cell repertoires in COVID-19. Study in general: Samples came from the United States, Italy and Spain, spanning acute and convalescent COVID-19. From T cells, B-cell-depleted T cells, or PBMCs came the material, which was cDNA or gDNA.

Authors' methods: Scientists estimated how many nucleated cells there were by amplifying reference gene primers. The repertoire was sequenced with immunoSEQ multiplex PCR; TCRdb's copy has only in-frame clones and lacks some. The V and J calls and clone size were taken over from that table, and D and trimming were inferred from the DNA. The data hold 40,000 to 55,000 clones, with 84% observed a single time. The source material was peripheral blood. This receptor was obtained from a human donor in a cohort sampled during active COVID-19.

CDR3 in amino acids: CASSEPGLGGGEQFF. Written as DNA, the CDR3 is TGCGCCAGCAGTGAGCCGGGACTAGGGGGCGGTGAGCAGTTCTTC. The chain is built from TRBV10-1 and TRBJ2-1; D perhaps matches TRBD2 (8 bases). Germline V gene lookup returns CDR1 WNHNN and CDR2 SYGVQD (reference sequence). V lost 2 bases to trimming and J lost 9 bases, with 17 bases between them. The CDR3 totals 15 residues.